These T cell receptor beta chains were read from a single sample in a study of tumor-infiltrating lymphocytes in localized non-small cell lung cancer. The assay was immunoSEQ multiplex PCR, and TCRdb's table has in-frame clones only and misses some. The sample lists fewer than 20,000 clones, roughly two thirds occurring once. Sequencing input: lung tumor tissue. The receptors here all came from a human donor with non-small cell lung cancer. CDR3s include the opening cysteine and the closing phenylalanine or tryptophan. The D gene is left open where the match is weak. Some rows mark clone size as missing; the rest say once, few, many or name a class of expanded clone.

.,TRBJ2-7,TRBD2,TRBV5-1,CASSLGGLEFGGMDEQYF,TGCGCCAGCAGCTTGGGGGGACTAGAGTTCGGGGGGATGGACGAGCAGTACTTC
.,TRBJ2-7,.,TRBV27,CASSWGTESSYEQYF,TGTGCCAGCAGTTGGGGGACGGAGAGCTCCTACGAGCAGTACTTC
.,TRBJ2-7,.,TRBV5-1,CASSWLGGPYEQYF,TGCGCCAGCAGCTGGTTGGGGGGGCCCTACGAGCAGTACTTC
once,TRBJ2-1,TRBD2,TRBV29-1,CSVGLAGLIF,TGCAGCGTGGGACTAGCGGGTCTAATCTTC
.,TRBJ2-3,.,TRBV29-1,CSVDVGTDTQYF,TGCAGCGTTGACGTAGGCACAGATACGCAGTATTTT
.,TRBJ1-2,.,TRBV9,CASSVGVAGRVGYTF,TGTGCCAGCAGCGTCGGAGTTGCGGGGCGCGTTGGCTACACCTTC
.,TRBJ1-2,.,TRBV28,CASTRTEYGYTF,TGTGCCAGCACTCGGACAGAATATGGCTACACCTTC
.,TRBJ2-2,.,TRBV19,CASADANTGELFF,TGTGCCTCCGCGGATGCGAACACCGGGGAGCTGTTTTTT
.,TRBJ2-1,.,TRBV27,CASSLFIRAGQGNEQFF,TGTGCCAGCAGTTTATTTATTAGGGCAGGCCAGGGCAATGAGCAGTTCTTC
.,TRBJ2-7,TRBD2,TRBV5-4,CASSVGTSGRTYEQYF,TGTGCCAGCAGCGTGGGAACTAGCGGGAGGACCTACGAGCAGTACTTC
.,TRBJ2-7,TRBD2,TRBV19,CASSTGLAGGIYELYF,TGTGCCAGTAGTACGGGACTAGCGGGGGGGATATACGAGCTTTACTTC
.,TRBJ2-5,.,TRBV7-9,CASSLGGTPYQETQYF,TGTGCCAGCAGCTTAGGCGGGACACCGTACCAAGAGACCCAGTACTTC
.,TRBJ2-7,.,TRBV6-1,CASSEYEAPYEQYF,TGTGCCAGCAGTGAATATGAGGCCCCCTACGAGCAGTACTTC
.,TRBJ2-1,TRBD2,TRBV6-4,CASSLAGEGNEQFF,TGTGCCAGCAGTTTAGCGGGAGAGGGCAATGAGCAGTTCTTC
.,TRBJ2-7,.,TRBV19,CATYEQYF,TGTGCCACTTACGAGCAGTACTTC
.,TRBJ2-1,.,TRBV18,CASSPPRETGQGREQFF,TGTGCCAGCTCACCACCGAGGGAGACAGGTCAGGGTCGGGAGCAGTTCTTC
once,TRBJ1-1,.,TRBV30,CAWSRWGRAFF,TGTGCCTGGAGTCGGTGGGGGAGAGCTTTCTTT
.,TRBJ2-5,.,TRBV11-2,CASSLGGRDSETQYF,TGTGCCAGCAGCTTAGGCGGCAGGGATTCAGAGACCCAGTACTTC
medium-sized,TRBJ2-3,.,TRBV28,CASSPPGHPQGTDTQYF,TGTGCCAGCAGCCCTCCGGGACACCCCCAGGGCACAGATACGCAGTATTTT
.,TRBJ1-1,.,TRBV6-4,CASSDSAEDTEAFF,TGTGCCAGCAGTGACTCGGCGGAGGACACTGAAGCTTTCTTT
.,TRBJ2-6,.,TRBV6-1,CASSGGSAGANVLTF,TGTGCCAGCAGTGGGGGTAGTGCTGGGGCCAACGTCCTGACTTTC
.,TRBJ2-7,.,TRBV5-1,CASSLNGLDLSEQYF,TGCGCCAGCAGCTTGAATGGTCTAGATCTAAGCGAGCAGTACTTC
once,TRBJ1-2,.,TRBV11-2,CASSRGYGYTF,TGTGCCAGCAGCCGAGGCTATGGCTACACCTTC
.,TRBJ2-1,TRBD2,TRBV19,CASSTGLAGGGEQFF,TGTGCCAGTAGTACCGGACTAGCGGGAGGGGGTGAGCAGTTCTTC
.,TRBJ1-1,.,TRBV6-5,CASSHRGPNTEAFF,TGTGCCAGCAGTCACCGGGGCCCGAACACTGAAGCTTTCTTT
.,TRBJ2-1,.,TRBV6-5,CASTERGATYNEQFF,TGTGCCAGCACTGAGAGGGGGGCAACCTACAATGAGCAGTTCTTC
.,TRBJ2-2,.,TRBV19,CASSSRQNTGELFF,TGTGCCAGTAGTTCACGACAGAACACCGGGGAGCTGTTTTTT
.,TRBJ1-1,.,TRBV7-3,CASSSDRRTEAFF,TGTGCCAGCAGCTCCGACAGGCGCACTGAAGCTTTCTTT
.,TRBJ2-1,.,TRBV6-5,CASSRQSSYNEQFF,TGTGCCAGCAGCCGACAGAGCTCCTACAATGAGCAGTTCTTC
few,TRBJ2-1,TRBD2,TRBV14,CASSQAVRTSGRNEQFF,TGTGCCAGCAGCCAAGCTGTCAGGACTAGCGGGAGGAATGAGCAGTTCTTC
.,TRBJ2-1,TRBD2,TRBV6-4,CASSDLAGGREQFF,TGTGCCAGCAGTGACTTAGCGGGAGGACGGGAGCAGTTCTTC
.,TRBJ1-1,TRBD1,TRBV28,CASSPPDRKGAEAFF,TGTGCCAGCAGTCCTCCGGACAGGAAAGGCGCTGAAGCTTTCTTT
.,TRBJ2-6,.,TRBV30,CAWTNSGANVLTF,TGTGCCTGGACAAATTCCGGGGCCAACGTCCTGACTTTC
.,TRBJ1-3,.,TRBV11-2,CASSSDVDTIYF,TGTGCCAGCAGCAGTGACGTGGACACCATATATTTT
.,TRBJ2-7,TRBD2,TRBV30,CAWGRAGGNSYEQYF,TGTGCCTGGGGGAGGGCAGGTGGGAACTCCTACGAGCAGTACTTC
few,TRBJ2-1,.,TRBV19,CASREDGAWTHEQFF,TGTGCCAGTAGGGAAGACGGGGCCTGGACCCATGAGCAGTTCTTC
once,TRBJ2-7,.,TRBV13,CASTSGSGTYEQYF,TGTGCCAGCACGTCAGGGTCAGGAACCTACGAGCAGTACTTC
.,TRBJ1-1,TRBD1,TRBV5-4,CASSSPGQGRREAFF,TGTGCCAGCAGCTCCCCGGGACAGGGGCGACGTGAAGCTTTCTTT
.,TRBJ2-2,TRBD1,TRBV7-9,CASSLGQGLVAGELFF,TGTGCCAGCAGCCTAGGACAGGGCTTAGTCGCCGGGGAGCTGTTTTTT
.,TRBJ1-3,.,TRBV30,CAWRRKDSSGNTIYF,TGTGCCTGGAGACGGAAGGACAGCTCTGGAAACACCATATATTTT
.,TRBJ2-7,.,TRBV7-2,CASSFGGRGEQYF,TGTGCCAGCAGCTTCGGGGGAAGGGGCGAGCAGTACTTC
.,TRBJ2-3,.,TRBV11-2,CASRVGTNQYF,TGTGCCAGCAGGGTTGGGACCAACCAGTATTTT
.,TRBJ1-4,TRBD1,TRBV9,CASSLQGATNEKLFF,TGTGCCAGCAGCCTACAGGGGGCCACTAATGAAAAACTGTTTTTT
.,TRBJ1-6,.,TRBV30,CAWSVDTMNSPLHF,TGTGCCTGGAGTGTAGACACTATGAATTCACCCCTCCACTTT
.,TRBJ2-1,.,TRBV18,CASSPPQLLLGNEQFF,TGTGCCAGCTCACCACCGCAGCTATTATTGGGGAATGAGCAGTTCTTC
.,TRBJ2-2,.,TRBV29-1,CSVEDAGGELFF,TGCAGCGTTGAAGATGCAGGAGGGGAGCTGTTTTTT